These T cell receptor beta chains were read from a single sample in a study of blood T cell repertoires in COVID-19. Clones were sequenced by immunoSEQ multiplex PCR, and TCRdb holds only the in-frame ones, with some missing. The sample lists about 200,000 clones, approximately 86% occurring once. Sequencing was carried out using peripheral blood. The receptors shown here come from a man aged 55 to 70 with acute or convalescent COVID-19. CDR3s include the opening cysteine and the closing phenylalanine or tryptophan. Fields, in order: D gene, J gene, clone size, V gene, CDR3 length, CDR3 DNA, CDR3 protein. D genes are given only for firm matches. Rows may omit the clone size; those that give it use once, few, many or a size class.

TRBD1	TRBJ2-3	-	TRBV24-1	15	TGTGCCACCAGTGATTCGGGACAGAGCTCAGATACGCAGTATTTT	CATSDSGQSSDTQYF
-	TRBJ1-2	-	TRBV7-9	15	TGTGCCAGCAGCTTATCCGACACCCTTAACTATGGCTACACCTTC	CASSLSDTLNYGYTF
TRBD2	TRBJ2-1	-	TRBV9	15	TGTGCCAGCAGCGTAGGAGGACTAGCACTCGATGAGCAGTTCTTC	CASSVGGLALDEQFF
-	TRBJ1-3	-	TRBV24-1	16	TGTGCCACCAGTGACGCTAGATCCCTCTCTGGAAACACCATATATTTT	CATSDARSLSGNTIYF
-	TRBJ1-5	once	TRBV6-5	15	TGTGCCAGCAGAGGCGTAGGAATACCAGGCCAGCCCCAGCATTTT	CASRGVGIPGQPQHF
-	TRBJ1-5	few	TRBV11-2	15	TGTGCCAGCAGCCAGGGGAGGGTAAGCAATCAGCCCCAGCATTTT	CASSQGRVSNQPQHF
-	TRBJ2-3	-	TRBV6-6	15	TGTGCCAGCCAAGGGGGGGCCCTGAGCACAGATACGCAGTATTTT	CASQGGALSTDTQYF
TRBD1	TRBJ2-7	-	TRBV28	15	TGTGCCAGCAGTACCTACAGGGGGCTCTCCTACGAGCAGTACTTC	CASSTYRGLSYEQYF
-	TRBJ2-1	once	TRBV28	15	TGTGCCAGCAGTTCGCCCACGGGAGCCTACAATGAGCAGTTCTTC	CASSSPTGAYNEQFF
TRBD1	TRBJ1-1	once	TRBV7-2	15	TGTGCCAGCAGCATCGACAGGGGGCGGGCGGCTGAAGCTTTCTTT	CASSIDRGRAAEAFF
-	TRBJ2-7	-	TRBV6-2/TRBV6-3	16	TGTGCCAGCAGTTACTCTTTGGGGCTACTAACCTACGAGCAGTACTTC	CASSYSLGLLTYEQYF
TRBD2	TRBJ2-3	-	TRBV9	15	TGTGCCAGCCGCGTCGGGGGGGCCCCGACAGATACGCAGTATTTT	CASRVGGAPTDTQYF
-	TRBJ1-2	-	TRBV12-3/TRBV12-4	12	TGTGCCAGCAGTTTAGACAGCTATGGCTACACCTTC	CASSLDSYGYTF
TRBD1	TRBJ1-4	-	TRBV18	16	TGTGCCAGCTCCCCAATCGCAGGACAGGATAATGAAAAACTGTTTTTT	CASSPIAGQDNEKLFF
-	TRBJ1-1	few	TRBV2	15	TGTGCCAGCAGTGAATACGGCAGCGCCTCCACTGAAGCTTTCTTT	CASSEYGSASTEAFF
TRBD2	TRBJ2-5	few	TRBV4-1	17	TGCGCCAGCAGCCAAGAACTAGCGGGGGGGCCTAGGGAGACCCAGTACTTC	CASSQELAGGPRETQYF
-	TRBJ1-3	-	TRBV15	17	TGTGCCACCAGCAGGGATTCAGGGTTCCGCTCTGGAAACACCATATATTTT	CATSRDSGFRSGNTIYF
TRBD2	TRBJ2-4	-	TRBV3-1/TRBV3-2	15	TGTGCCAGCAGCCACTCGGGACTAGCCCTAAGCGGTTATTACTTC	CASSHSGLALSGYYF
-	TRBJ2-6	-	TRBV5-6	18	TGTGCCAGCAGCTTGTTCCAGGGCTCCCTCTCTGGGGCCAACGTCCTGACTTTC	CASSLFQGSLSGANVLTF
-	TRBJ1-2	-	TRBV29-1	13	TGCAGCGTGGCAGGGGTACCCTCCTATGGCTACACCTTC	CSVAGVPSYGYTF
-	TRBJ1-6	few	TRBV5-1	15	TGCGCCAGCAGCTTGGCGGACAGATATAATTCACCCCTCCACTTT	CASSLADRYNSPLHF
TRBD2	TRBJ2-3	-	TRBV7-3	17	TGTGCCAGCAGCTTAGGGAGACTAGCGGGGGGCACAGATACGCAGTATTTT	CASSLGRLAGGTDTQYF
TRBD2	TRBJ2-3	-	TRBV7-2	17	TGTGCCAGCAGCCCTAGACGACTAGCGGGGGGGCCGTATACGCAGTATTTT	CASSPRRLAGGPYTQYF
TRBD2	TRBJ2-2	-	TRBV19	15	TGTGCCAGTAGTATAGAGGGACTAGTCGGCGGGGAGCTGTTTTTT	CASSIEGLVGGELFF
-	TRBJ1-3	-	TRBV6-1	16	TGTGCCAGCAGTGAACGTGCACAGGTTTTTGGAAACACCATATATTTT	CASSERAQVFGNTIYF
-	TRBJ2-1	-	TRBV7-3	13	TGTGCCAGCAGCTCGTCCTCCTACAATGAGCAGTTCTTC	CASSSSSYNEQFF
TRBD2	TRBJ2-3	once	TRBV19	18	TGTGCCAGTAGCCATCCGGGACTAGCGGGGGAAAGCACAGATACGCAGTATTTT	CASSHPGLAGESTDTQYF
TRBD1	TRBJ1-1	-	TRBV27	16	TGTGCCAGCGGCTTAGACAGGGGGACAATGAACACTGAAGCTTTCTTT	CASGLDRGTMNTEAFF
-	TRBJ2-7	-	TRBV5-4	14	TGTGCCAGCAGCTTGTGGGTAGCGGCGGACGAGCAGTACTTC	CASSLWVAADEQYF
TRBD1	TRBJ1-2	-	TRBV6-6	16	TGTGCCAGCAGCCCAAGTAGAGGACAGGGTAACTATGGCTACACCTTC	CASSPSRGQGNYGYTF
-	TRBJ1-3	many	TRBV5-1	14	TGCGCCAGCAGCACAGGGACGGACGGAAACACCATATATTTT	CASSTGTDGNTIYF
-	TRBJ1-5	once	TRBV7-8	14	TGTGCCAGCAGCTTACTACAGGGATTAGGACCCCAGCATTTT	CASSLLQGLGPQHF
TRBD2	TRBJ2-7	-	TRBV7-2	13	TGTGCCAGCAGCTTTGGGCCGCTAGCGGCCCTAGTTTTC	CASSFGPLAALVF
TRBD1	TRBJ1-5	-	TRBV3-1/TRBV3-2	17	TGTGCCAGCAGCCAGGGGACGGGACAGGGTTATAATCAGCCCCAGCATTTT	CASSQGTGQGYNQPQHF
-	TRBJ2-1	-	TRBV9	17	TGTGCCAGCAGCGTAGGTGGAGGCGGGGCCCTTCTCGGTGAGCAGTTCTTC	CASSVGGGGALLGEQFF
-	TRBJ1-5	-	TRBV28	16	TGTGCCAGCAGTGTAAACCGGGGGGCGGGGAATCAGCCCCAGCATTTT	CASSVNRGAGNQPQHF
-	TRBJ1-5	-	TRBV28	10	TGTGCCAGCCACTATCAGCCCCAGCATTTT	CASHYQPQHF
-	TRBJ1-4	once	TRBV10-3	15	TGTGCCATCAGGGGGCAGGGGAGCTTGAGTGAAAAACTGTTTTTT	CAIRGQGSLSEKLFF
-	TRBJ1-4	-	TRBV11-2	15	TGTGCCAGCAGCCCCGGACACACAACTAATGAAAAACTGTTTTTT	CASSPGHTTNEKLFF
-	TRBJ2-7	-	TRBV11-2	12	TGTGCCAGCAGCTTAGAGGGGACAGAGCAGTACTTC	CASSLEGTEQYF
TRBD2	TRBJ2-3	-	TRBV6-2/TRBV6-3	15	TGTGCCAGCAGTACACCGGGACTAGCGTCAGATACGCAGTATTTT	CASSTPGLASDTQYF
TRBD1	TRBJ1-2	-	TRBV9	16	TGTGCCAGCAGCGTAGTCCAAGCCGGGACAGGGGGCGGCTACACCTTC	CASSVVQAGTGGGYTF
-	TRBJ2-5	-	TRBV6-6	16	TGTGCCAGCAGTTACTCGTCCTCGCCGGGCCAAGAGACCCAGTACTTC	CASSYSSSPGQETQYF
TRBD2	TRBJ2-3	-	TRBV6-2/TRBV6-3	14	TGTGCCAGCAGTCCCGGGACTAGTCCAGATACGCAGTATTTT	CASSPGTSPDTQYF
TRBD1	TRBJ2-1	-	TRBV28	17	TGTGCCAGCAGTTTAATAGGGACAGCTAGCTCCTACAATGAGCAGTTCTTC	CASSLIGTASSYNEQFF
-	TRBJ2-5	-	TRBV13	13	TGTGCCAGCAGCTTAAGGGGCCGGGAGACCCAGTACTTC	CASSLRGRETQYF
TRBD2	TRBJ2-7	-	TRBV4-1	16	TGCGCCAGCAGCCATTCCGTGGGGAGGGGCTCCTACGAGCAGTACTTC	CASSHSVGRGSYEQYF
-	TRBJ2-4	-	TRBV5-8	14	TGTGCCAGCAGCCGGACAGACCTCAAAAACATTCAGTACTTC	CASSRTDLKNIQYF
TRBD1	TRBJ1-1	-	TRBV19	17	TGTGCCAGTAGTCCACAGGGGTCCGGGTTTTTGAACACTGAAGCTTTCTTT	CASSPQGSGFLNTEAFF
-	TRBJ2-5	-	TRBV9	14	TGTGCCAGCAGCGCTGGGGGGTACCAAGAGACCCAGTACTTC	CASSAGGYQETQYF
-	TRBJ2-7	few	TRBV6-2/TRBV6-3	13	TGTGCCAGCAGCCGCCTGGGGGGCTACGAGCAGTACTTC	CASSRLGGYEQYF
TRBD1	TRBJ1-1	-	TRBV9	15	TGTGCCAGCAGCGTCAAGGGGACAGGCCTTGGGGAAGCTTTCTTT	CASSVKGTGLGEAFF
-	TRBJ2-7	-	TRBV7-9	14	TGTGCCAGCAGCTTAAGTGCCAGCTCCTACGAGCAGTACTTC	CASSLSASSYEQYF
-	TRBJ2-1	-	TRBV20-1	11	TGCAGTGCTAGGGCCGACAATGAGCAGTTCTTC	CSARADNEQFF
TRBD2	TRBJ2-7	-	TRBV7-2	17	TGTGCCAGCAGCCCGCGGGGACTAGCGGGGGGGTCCTACGAGCAGTACTTC	CASSPRGLAGGSYEQYF
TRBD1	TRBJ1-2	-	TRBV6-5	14	TGTGCCAGCAGGGGGCCGGGACAGCTCTATGGCTACACCTTC	CASRGPGQLYGYTF
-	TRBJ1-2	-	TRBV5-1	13	TGCGCCAGCAGCCAGGGTTGGGCCGGGGGCTACACCTTC	CASSQGWAGGYTF
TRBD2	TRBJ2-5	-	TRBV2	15	TGTGCCAGCACCCTACAGCGGGGGGTGGCTGAGACCCAGTACTTC	CASTLQRGVAETQYF
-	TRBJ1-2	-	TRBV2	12	TGTGCCAGCAGTGTACAGGAATGGGGCTACACCTTC	CASSVQEWGYTF
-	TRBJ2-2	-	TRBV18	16	TGTGCCAGCTCACCACCGTCAGGGCCGCACACCGGGGAGCTGTTTTTT	CASSPPSGPHTGELFF